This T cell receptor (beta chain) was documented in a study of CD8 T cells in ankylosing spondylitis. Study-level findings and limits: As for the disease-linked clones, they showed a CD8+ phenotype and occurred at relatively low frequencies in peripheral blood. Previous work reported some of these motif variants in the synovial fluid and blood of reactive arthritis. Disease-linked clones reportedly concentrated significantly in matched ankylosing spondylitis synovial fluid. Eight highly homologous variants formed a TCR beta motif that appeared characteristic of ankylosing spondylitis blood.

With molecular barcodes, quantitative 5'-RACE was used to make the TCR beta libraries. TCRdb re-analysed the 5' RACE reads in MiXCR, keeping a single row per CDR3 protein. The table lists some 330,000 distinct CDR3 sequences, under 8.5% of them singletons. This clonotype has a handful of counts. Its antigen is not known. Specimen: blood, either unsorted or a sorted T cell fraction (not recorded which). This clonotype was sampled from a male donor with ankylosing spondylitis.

This chain's CDR3 is CASSLAGKLFF. CDR3 in DNA: TGTGCCAGCAGTTTGGCAGGGAAGCTGTTTTTT. This chain joins TRBV6-2 or TRBV6-3 and TRBJ2-2; the D gene is possibly TRBD1 (5 bases). In germline, CDR1 is MNHEY, CDR2 SVGEGT. The CDR3 consists of 11 residues. V lost 4 bases to trimming and J lost 12 bases, with 9 bases between them.